The present entry profiles one T cell receptor (beta chain) with its context. This clone was counted once. Its antigen is not yet known. Base qualities are not recorded, but no much larger clone differs from it by a single base. Synthetic TCR analog templates were spiked into each PCR so that absolute template abundance could be estimated from read counts. The immunoSEQ assay used bias-controlled V and J gene primers to amplify TCRbeta CDR3 regions from genomic DNA. Rearranged TCRbeta segments were sequenced at approximately 20X coverage. In the source study's methods: Sequencing errors were corrected by clustering and CDR3s were annotated against IMGT to assign V, D and J genes. Downstream analyses used only productive TCRbeta rearrangements, leaving out any out-of-frame or stop-codon sequences. Clonality was calculated as one minus the Shannon entropy normalized by the log of the number of unique productive sequences. Fisher's exact test with Benjamini-Hochberg correction, at a threshold of adjusted p below 0.01, was used to find clones that differed between time points or between blood and tumor. What TCRdb holds here is the immuneACCESS table cut down to in-frame rearrangements. Part of the clones is not present; checked against another copy, under half of the missing clones reflect an unresolved V gene, and the others are unexplained. The DNA gave D and trimming, while V, J and clone size come from that table. For this sample there are under 55,000 clones; around four fifths appear just once. 2.5% to 3.5% of the sample is taken by the ten largest.

The data were taken from a study of PD-L1 blockade in urothelial cancer (dated by TCRdb to about 2017). Some background on the complete study: Every patient began therapy at some point between 2014 and 2015 and was given atezolizumab 1,200 mg intravenously every 3 weeks. The study was an exploratory multi-omic analysis of somatic, immune and clinical correlates of response to PD-L1 blockade with atezolizumab in urothelial cancer. An ECOG performance status of 0 or 1 was recorded for the patients, and 0 to 3 prior chemotherapy regimens had been received by the patients. About 10 patients achieved durable clinical benefit and approximately 20 did not. Pretreatment tumor samples and matched peripheral blood, collected serially before and after atezolizumab treatment, underwent TCR sequencing. Approximately 30 patients had pretreatment blood TCR-seq, approximately 24 had at least one posttreatment blood collection, and approximately 24 had tumor TCR-seq. About 90% of the roughly 29 patients were males with bladder-origin urothelial cancer, and 18 of 29 reported a prior smoking history. Whole exome sequencing and RNA sequencing of pretreatment tumors were performed alongside TCR sequencing in the same patients. Blood samples gave median yields of around 150,000 T cells and some 80,000 unique TCRs, along with a median clonality of approximately 0.084. Durable clinical benefit was defined as a progression-free survival longer than 6 months, and TCR features were additionally tested against progression-free survival and overall survival. Blood samples were analyzed at two time points: 3 weeks after treatment start (second dose) and 6 weeks after treatment start.

V gives up 7 bases and J gives up 7 bases, and the segment between their germline ends measures 19 bases. CDR1 and CDR2 (MNHNY, SVGAGI) derive from the germline V gene (reference sequence). There are 15 amino acids in the CDR3, from cysteine to phenylalanine inclusive. The only DNA kept is the CDR3, 45 bases in frame from the first base. Overall study results and their limits: Small sample size (n of about 30) and many exploratory analyses mean the results are intended to be hypothesis-generating. Improved progression-free and overall survival was associated with having pretreatment peripheral blood TCR clonality below the median. Greater expansion of tumor-associated TCR clones in peripheral blood 3 weeks after the start of treatment was observed in patients with durable benefit (n of about 20, p = 0.022).

Taken with the paper, the label for time point translates to: pretreatment peripheral blood. A total of 25 to 30 patients with locally advanced or metastatic urothelial carcinoma, treated at Memorial Sloan Kettering on a trial protocol, made up the cohort. Peripheral blood mononuclear cells were collected pretreatment and during treatment, with between 1 and 8 total time points obtained per patient. The Qiagen DNeasy Blood extraction kit was used to purify genomic DNA from total PBMCs and tumor samples. PBMCs were collected pretreatment and during treatment, and were isolated and stored as previously described.

Sequencing was performed on PBMCs, taken around atezolizumab (anti-PD-L1) treatment. The V and J segments used are TRBV6-6 and TRBJ1-4; perhaps TRBD1 is the D gene, with 6 bases matching. The clonotype comes from a man between 70 and 80 years old with urothelial cancer. The CDR3 in this case is CASTPSLGAGEKLFF. Here is the DNA: TGTGCCAGCACCCCCAGTCTGGGGGCCGGTGAAAAACTGTTTTTT.